Below, one TCR beta chain is given with its context. Some clones are missing from TCRdb's copy, which holds only in-frame ones; the method was immunoSEQ multiplex PCR. The data hold under 150,000 clones, with 87% observed a single time. The CDR3 runs to 15 residues. Germline CDR1 and CDR2: MNHEY and SVGAGI. V was trimmed by 10 bases and J by 0 bases, leaving 19 bases between them. The data are from a study of blood T cell repertoires in COVID-19. Study-wide background: Samples of COVID-19 (acute and convalescent) were obtained from the United States, Italy and Spain. The cDNA or gDNA used as material had been derived from T cells, B-cell-depleted T cells, or PBMCs.

The sample was peripheral blood. This chain links TRBV6-5 with TRBJ2-7, with D tentatively TRBD1 (6 bases). The sequence was obtained from a man aged 45-65 years with active COVID-19. The CDR3 coding sequence is TGTGCCATAAGAACAGGGCCTTACGTCTCCTACGAGCAGTACTTC. Amino acid sequence: CAIRTGPYVSYEQYF.